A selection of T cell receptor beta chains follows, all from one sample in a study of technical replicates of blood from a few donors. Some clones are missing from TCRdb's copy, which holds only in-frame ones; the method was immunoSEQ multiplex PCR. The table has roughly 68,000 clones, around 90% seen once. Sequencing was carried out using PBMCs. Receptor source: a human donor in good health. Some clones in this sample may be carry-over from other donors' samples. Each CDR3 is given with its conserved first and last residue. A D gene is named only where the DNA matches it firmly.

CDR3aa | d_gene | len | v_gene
CASSLMGGKNTEAFF | . | 15 | TRBV5-1
CASSFDRAYEQYF | TRBD1 | 13 | TRBV11-2
CASSPGQGQSIQETQYF | TRBD1 | 17 | TRBV5-1
CASSESRYEQYF | . | 12 | TRBV25-1
CASSQAVTSGGANEQFF | TRBD2 | 17 | TRBV4-2
CASSQGTSPLHF | . | 12 | TRBV2
CAWSQGRSYNEQFF | . | 14 | TRBV30
CASSGRGTYEQYF | . | 13 | TRBV21-1
CARSLGSGGTPKNIQYF | . | 17 | TRBV7-5
CASSQDLQRSSYEQYF | . | 16 | TRBV4-2
CASSLASGGLGEQYF | TRBD1 | 15 | TRBV5-1
CSVLFYTEAFF | . | 11 | TRBV29-1
CASTLRGTPIYGYTF | . | 15 | TRBV6-6
CASSPPTSAPDTQYF | TRBD2 | 15 | TRBV18
CASSERRFGSLYF | . | 13 | TRBV6-1
CASSRQGGWQETQYF | . | 15 | TRBV4-1
CASSHGLAGFTGELFF | TRBD2 | 16 | TRBV14
CASSLYGRNTEAFF | . | 14 | TRBV7-2
CASSYSGTPDSPLHF | . | 15 | TRBV7-2
CASSPPAGQETQYF | . | 14 | TRBV18
CASSQAGELFF | . | 11 | TRBV6-6
CASSHNRGQINYGYTF | TRBD1 | 16 | TRBV4-1
CASEMNTEAFF | . | 11 | TRBV28
CATRAGGRSGELFF | TRBD1 | 14 | TRBV18
CAIRPPQGAGNTIYF | TRBD1 | 15 | TRBV10-3
CASSPDLLNTEAFF | . | 14 | TRBV2
CASSQESGTQNTGELFF | . | 17 | TRBV4-1
CASSAKSNTEAFF | . | 13 | TRBV6-1
CASSQVVLLNTEAFF | . | 15 | TRBV4-1
CAWSPQANYGYTF | . | 13 | TRBV30
CASSDGRIGEQYF | TRBD2 | 13 | TRBV6-5
CAISALGQGIQETQYF | TRBD1 | 16 | TRBV10-3
CASSPQGLAALNEQFF | TRBD2 | 16 | TRBV18
CASSLGTSGGEQYF | . | 14 | TRBV4-1
CAISESPGQGGSGPQHF | TRBD1 | 17 | TRBV10-3
CSAATRGEQFF | . | 11 | TRBV20-1
CASTLGLDRTNYGYTF | TRBD1 | 16 | TRBV7-9
CASSKVSQGSGDTQYF | . | 16 | TRBV21-1
CASSSQSGAGTDTQYF | TRBD2 | 16 | TRBV6-4